A selection of T cell receptor beta chains follows, all from one sample in a study of response to subunit inactivated influenza vaccine. Via MiXCR, TCRdb re-called the RT-PCR reads, giving one row per CDR3 protein. In the table there are about 780,000 distinct CDR3 sequences, roughly 20% of which are singletons. The sample was PBMCs from blood, taken 4 to 6 days after vaccination. Receptors originate from a man aged 50-60 years who received an inactivated influenza vaccine. Both conserved end residues are part of each CDR3. The D gene is left open where the match is weak. Not all rows give a size; the values are once, few, many and, for expanded clones, a class.

D gene: NA
J gene: TRBJ2-3
clone size: many
V gene: TRBV12-3/TRBV12-4
CDR3 protein: CASRPGLYTQYF
CDR3 DNA: TGTGCCAGCAGGCCGGGACTCTATACGCAGTATTTT

D gene: TRBD2
J gene: TRBJ2-7
clone size: NA
V gene: TRBV6-2/TRBV6-3
CDR3 protein: CASMGGLADFYKQYF
CDR3 DNA: TGTGCCAGCATGGGAGGTCTAGCGGACTTCTACAAGCAGTACTTC

D gene: TRBD2
J gene: TRBJ2-5
clone size: few
V gene: TRBV7-9
CDR3 protein: CASSLGGSTGTQYF
CDR3 DNA: TGTGCCAGCAGCTTGGGAGGGAGCACCGGGACCCAGTACTTC

D gene: NA
J gene: TRBJ1-6
clone size: NA
V gene: TRBV4-1
CDR3 protein: CASSQDPLSSYNSPLHF
CDR3 DNA: TGCGCCAGCAGCCAAGATCCATTGTCATCCTATAATTCACCCCTCCACTTT

D gene: NA
J gene: TRBJ1-1
clone size: NA
V gene: TRBV5-1
CDR3 protein: CASKGETEAFF
CDR3 DNA: TGCGCCAGCAAGGGTGAGACTGAAGCTTTCTTT

D gene: NA
J gene: TRBJ2-2
clone size: many
V gene: TRBV4-1
CDR3 protein: CASSQGLQFPTGELFF
CDR3 DNA: TGCGCCAGCAGCCAAGGATTGCAGTTCCCCACCGGGGAGCTGTTTTTT

D gene: TRBD2
J gene: TRBJ2-3
clone size: NA
V gene: TRBV4-2
CDR3 protein: CARSQPESGGFTDTQYF
CDR3 DNA: TGTGCCAGGAGCCAGCCCGAAAGCGGGGGGTTTACAGATACGCAGTATTTT

D gene: TRBD1
J gene: TRBJ1-5
clone size: NA
V gene: TRBV20-1
CDR3 protein: CSRSGGRNQPQHF
CDR3 DNA: TGCAGTCGATCAGGGGGCAGAAATCAGCCCCAGCATTTT

D gene: TRBD2
J gene: TRBJ2-1
clone size: NA
V gene: TRBV28
CDR3 protein: CASLAGWEQFF
CDR3 DNA: TGTGCCAGTCTAGCGGGGTGGGAGCAGTTCTTC

D gene: NA
J gene: TRBJ1-2
clone size: many
V gene: TRBV6-1
CDR3 protein: CASSETGVRGYTF
CDR3 DNA: TGTGCCAGCAGTGAAACCGGGGTCCGAGGCTACACCTTC

D gene: NA
J gene: TRBJ1-2
clone size: many
V gene: TRBV29-1
CDR3 protein: CSVRRDYGYTF
CDR3 DNA: TGCAGCGTTCGTAGGGACTATGGCTACACCTTC

D gene: TRBD1
J gene: TRBJ1-3
clone size: few
V gene: TRBV7-9
CDR3 protein: CASSFFTDRSSGNTIYF
CDR3 DNA: TGTGCCAGCAGCTTCTTCACGGACAGGTCCTCTGGAAACACCATATATTTT

D gene: NA
J gene: TRBJ2-3
clone size: many
V gene: TRBV12-3/TRBV12-4
CDR3 protein: CASIRGQSYGTDTQYF
CDR3 DNA: TGTGCCAGCATCCGAGGGCAGTCGTACGGCACAGATACGCAGTATTTT

D gene: TRBD1
J gene: TRBJ2-7
clone size: many
V gene: TRBV5-1
CDR3 protein: CASSLLRDRGNEQYF
CDR3 DNA: TGCGCCAGCAGCCTTCTCCGGGACAGGGGTAACGAGCAGTACTTC

D gene: NA
J gene: TRBJ1-1
clone size: NA
V gene: TRBV20-1
CDR3 protein: CSIAGDTEAFF
CDR3 DNA: TGCAGTATAGCAGGGGACACTGAAGCTTTCTTT

D gene: TRBD1
J gene: TRBJ2-7
clone size: NA
V gene: TRBV4-3
CDR3 protein: CASSHGTGPGEQYF
CDR3 DNA: TGCGCCAGCAGCCATGGGACAGGGCCGGGCGAGCAGTACTTC

D gene: TRBD2
J gene: TRBJ2-1
clone size: many
V gene: TRBV7-2
CDR3 protein: CASSQGRGGFGEQFF
CDR3 DNA: TGTGCCAGCAGCCAGGGGCGGGGGGGCTTCGGTGAGCAGTTCTTC

D gene: TRBD1
J gene: TRBJ2-7
clone size: many
V gene: TRBV15
CDR3 protein: CATSRGGQGYEQYF
CDR3 DNA: TGTGCCACCAGCAGAGGTGGACAGGGTTACGAGCAGTACTTC

D gene: NA
J gene: TRBJ1-1
clone size: few
V gene: TRBV18
CDR3 protein: CASSPRGGAEAFF
CDR3 DNA: TGTGCCAGCTCACCACGTGGCGGCGCTGAAGCTTTCTTT

D gene: TRBD2
J gene: TRBJ2-1
clone size: few
V gene: TRBV10-1
CDR3 protein: CASSATSGGANEQFF
CDR3 DNA: TGCGCCAGCAGTGCGACTAGCGGGGGGGCCAATGAGCAGTTCTTC

D gene: TRBD1
J gene: TRBJ1-5
clone size: few
V gene: TRBV4-1
CDR3 protein: CASSQTDRSNQPQHF
CDR3 DNA: TGCGCCAGCAGCCAGACGGACAGGAGCAATCAGCCCCAGCATTTT

D gene: TRBD1
J gene: TRBJ2-7
clone size: few
V gene: TRBV5-1
CDR3 protein: CASSAGPGQVNEQYF
CDR3 DNA: TGCGCCAGCAGCGCTGGACCGGGACAGGTTAACGAGCAGTACTTC

D gene: TRBD2
J gene: TRBJ2-3
clone size: NA
V gene: TRBV5-1
CDR3 protein: CASSPPSIPRLAGHTDTQYF
CDR3 DNA: TGCGCCAGCAGCCCTCCGTCGATACCGCGACTAGCGGGGCACACAGATACGCAGTATTTT

D gene: NA
J gene: TRBJ1-5
clone size: few
V gene: TRBV12-3/TRBV12-4
CDR3 protein: CASSPTGSGQPQHF
CDR3 DNA: TGTGCCAGCAGTCCCACCGGATCAGGTCAGCCCCAGCATTTT

D gene: NA
J gene: TRBJ2-2
clone size: few
V gene: TRBV7-9
CDR3 protein: CASSKFPQGRNTGELFF
CDR3 DNA: TGTGCCAGCAGCAAATTTCCTCAGGGGCGGAACACCGGGGAGCTGTTTTTT